This T cell receptor (beta chain) comes out of a study of glioma-infiltrating T cells after dendritic cell vaccination. Repertoires were generated with immunoSEQ multiplex PCR, while TCRdb's copy carries only in-frame clones and drops some. The sample carries tens of thousands of clones, more than 90% recorded once. The CDR3 is 13 amino acids. This receptor was obtained from a human donor with glioblastoma. The chain combines TRBV1 with TRBJ2-7; TRBD2, the table's D call, was not compared with the DNA. TRBV1 is a pseudogene segment. Sequencing was performed on blood, taken before dendritic cell vaccination. In DNA, the CDR3 is TGCACCAGCAGCCAGGGACTAGCCTACGAGCAGTACTTC. This translates into CTSSQGLAYEQYF.